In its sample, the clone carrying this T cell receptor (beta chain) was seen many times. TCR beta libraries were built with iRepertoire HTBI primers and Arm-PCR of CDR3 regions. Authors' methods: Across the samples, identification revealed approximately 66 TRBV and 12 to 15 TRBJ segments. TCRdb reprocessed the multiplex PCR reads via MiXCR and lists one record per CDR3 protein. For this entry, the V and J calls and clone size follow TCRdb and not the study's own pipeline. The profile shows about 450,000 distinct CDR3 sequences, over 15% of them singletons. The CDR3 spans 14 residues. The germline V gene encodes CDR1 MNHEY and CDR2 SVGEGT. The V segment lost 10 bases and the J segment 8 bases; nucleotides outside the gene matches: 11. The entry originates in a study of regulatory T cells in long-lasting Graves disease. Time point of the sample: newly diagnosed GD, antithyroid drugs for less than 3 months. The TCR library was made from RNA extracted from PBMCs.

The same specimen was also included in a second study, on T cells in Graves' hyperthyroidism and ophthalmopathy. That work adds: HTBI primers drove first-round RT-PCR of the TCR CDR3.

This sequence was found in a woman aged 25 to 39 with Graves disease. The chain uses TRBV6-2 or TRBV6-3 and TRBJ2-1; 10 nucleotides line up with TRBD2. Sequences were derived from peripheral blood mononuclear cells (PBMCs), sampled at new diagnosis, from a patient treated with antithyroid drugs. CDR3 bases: TGTGCCATCTTAGCGGGAGGCCGGGGCGATGAGCAGTTCTTC. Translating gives CAILAGGRGDEQFF.